This T cell receptor (beta chain) was sequenced during a study of OX40 agonist ivuxolimab in advanced cancers. A word on this clone: Antigen: not known. A junction boundary mismatches the germline segment, possibly from a read error.

Profiling relied on immunoSEQ multiplex PCR, and the TCRdb table lists in-frame clones only, not all of them. The profile shows 40,000 or so clones, about 84% of them singletons. Study-wide findings and caveats: Fewer expanded clones were found on average in CD4+ than in CD8+ T cells. No determination was made of the antigen specificity of the expanded peripheral T cells.

Germline V gene data show CDR1 as MNHEY and CDR2 as SVGAGI. The CDR3 consists of 15 residues. Specimen: CD4+ or CD8+ T cells sorted from blood, collected in a trial of the OX40 agonist ivuxolimab. The clonotype originates from an adult with an advanced solid tumor such as melanoma, head and neck, liver or kidney cancer. J is TRBJ2-7 and V is TRBV6-5; 7 bases agree with TRBD2. The CDR3 spells CTSSSRSGKGYEQYF. The CDR3 nucleotides read TGTACCAGCAGTTCCCGAAGCGGGAAAGGCTACGAGCAGTACTTC.